This TCR beta chain was retrieved from a study of blood T cell repertoires in COVID-19. The germline V gene encodes CDR1 SGHRS and CDR2 YFSETQ. The CDR3 is 15 amino acids. Germline trimming cut 3 bases from V and 4 bases from J; bases unmatched to any gene: 3. The method was immunoSEQ multiplex PCR; TCRdb's version includes in-frame clones alone and lacks a portion of them. The table shows 300,000 to 350,000 clones, with around 90% occurring only once. This clone was seen a single time. The chain recombines TRBV5-1 with TRBJ2-7; 14 bases line up with TRBD2. Sequenced sample: peripheral blood. The sequence came from a man younger than 40 with COVID-19, enrolled during active disease. Here the CDR3 reads CASSWTSGGPYEQYF. The CDR3 DNA is TGCGCCAGCAGCTGGACTAGCGGGGGGCCTTACGAGCAGTACTTC.